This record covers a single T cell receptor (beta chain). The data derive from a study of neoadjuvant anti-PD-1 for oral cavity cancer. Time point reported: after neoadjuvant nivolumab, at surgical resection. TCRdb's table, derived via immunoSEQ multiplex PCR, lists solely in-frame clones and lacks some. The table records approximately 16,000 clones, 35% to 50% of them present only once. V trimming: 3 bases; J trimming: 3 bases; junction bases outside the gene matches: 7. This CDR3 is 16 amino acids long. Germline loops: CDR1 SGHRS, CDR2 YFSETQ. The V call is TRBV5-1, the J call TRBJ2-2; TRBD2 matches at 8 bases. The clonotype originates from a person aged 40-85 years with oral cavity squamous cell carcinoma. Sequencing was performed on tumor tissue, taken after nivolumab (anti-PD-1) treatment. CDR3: CASSSIAGRDTGELFF. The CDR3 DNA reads TGCGCCAGCAGCTCCATAGCGGGGAGGGACACCGGGGAGCTGTTTTTT.